One and the same sample provided the 20 T cell receptor beta chains below, sequenced in a study of T cells in Graves' hyperthyroidism and ophthalmopathy. RNA transcripts yielded amplified TCR beta CDR3 regions. Primed by the HTBI set, a first-round RT-PCR was run on the TCR CDR3. One entry per CDR3 protein results from TCRdb running MiXCR on the multiplex PCR reads. The sample consists of 550,000 to 800,000 distinct CDR3 sequences, roughly 17% of them appearing once. Sequenced: blood. These TCRs come from a man aged 50-60 years with Graves' hyperthyroidism.

In its sample, this clonotype was seen a few times. Possible read error: a much larger clone is one base away. The chain links TRBV11-2 to TRBJ2-1, with D tentatively TRBD1 (6 bases). Germline V lookup: CDR1 SGHAT, CDR2 FQNNGV. The CDR3 runs to 14 residues. V was pared by 1 base and J by 10 bases, with 14 bases between. This CDR3 is CASSLGAGVGEQFF. The CDR3 DNA reads TGTGCCAGCAGCTTAGGGGCAGGGGTTGGGGAGCAGTTCTTC.

This clonotype occurred many times. The chain couples TRBV7-8 to TRBJ1-1, with 7 bases matching TRBD1. The CDR3 covers 15 residues. V lost 4 bases to trimming and J lost 0 bases; unmatched junction nucleotides: 5. Germline CDR1 SGHVS, CDR2 FQNEAQ. DNA of the CDR3: TGTGCCAGCAGCTACTGGGACAGAGTGAACACTGAAGCTTTCTTT. Its translation: CASSYWDRVNTEAFF. The variable domain in full, with the rest retrieved from reference TRBV7-8 and TRBJ1-1, is GAGVSQSPRYKVAKRGQDVALRCDPISGHVSLFWYQQALGQGPEFLTYFQNEAQLDKSGLPSDRFFAERPEGSVSTLKIQRTQQEDSAVYLCASSYWDRVNTEAFFGQGTRLTVV.

This chain uses TRBV6-1 with TRBJ1-5; the match to TRBD1 covers 7 bases. The CDR3 extends over 14 amino acids. The trim removed 8 bases at V and 2 bases at J, leaving 6 bases unmatched. CDR1 MNHNS and CDR2 SASEGT come from the germline V gene. CDR3 DNA: TGTGCCAGCTTCTATGGGACAGGCAATCAGCCCCAGCATTTT. This translates into CASFYGTGNQPQHF.

With respect to this clonotype: A read error may be the cause here, since a much bigger clone is one base away. The chain employs TRBV6-1 and TRBJ1-1, with D perhaps matching TRBD1 (6 bases). This CDR3 contains 11 residues. Per the germline V gene, CDR1 is MNHNS and CDR2 is SASEGT. CDR3 bases: TGTGCCAGCAGTGAAGAGGGGGGAGCTCTCTTT. Its protein is CASSEEGGALF.

This clonotype appeared many times. The genes are TRBV5-1 and TRBJ1-1; D is undetermined. Germline loops: CDR1 SGHRS, CDR2 YFSETQ. V lost 3 bases and J 0 bases, leaving 18 bases between the germline ends. This CDR3 is 17 amino acids long. The CDR3 nucleotides are TGCGCCAGCAGCTCACAAGGCGGCGCAAACATGAACACTGAAGCTTTCTTT. Its translation: CASSSQGGANMNTEAFF.

This clonotype was seen only a few times. The chain is built from TRBV7-2 and TRBJ1-2, with TRBD1 as a possible D gene (6 bases). The ends were cut back, 5 bases at V and 4 bases at J, with 17 bases in the middle. The CDR3 is made up of 15 amino acids. Germline assignment: CDR1 SGHTA and CDR2 FQGNSA. The CDR3 spells CASSPARGLGYGYTF. CDR3 in DNA: TGTGCCAGCAGCCCAGCCAGGGGACTCGGCTATGGCTACACCTTC.

This clonotype was observed at least ten times. The CDR3 loop reads CASSFLAGVSTDTQYF. For the CDR3, the DNA is TGTGCCAGCAGTTTCTTAGCGGGAGTCAGCACAGATACGCAGTATTTT. V is TRBV28 and J is TRBJ2-3; TRBD2 aligns across 9 bases. Germline-derived CDR1 and CDR2 are MDHEN and SYDVKM. This CDR3 region has 16 residues. Trimming at V came to 3 bases and at J to 0 bases, leaving 4 bases not matched to a gene.

Many counts were recorded for this clonotype. The CDR3 DNA is TGTGCCACCGGTGTTGAGCGGAACCCCTACGAGCAGTACTTC. It yields the protein CATGVERNPYEQYF. This rearrangement joins TRBV10-3 to TRBJ2-7, with D possibly matching TRBD2 (5 bases). Germline-derived CDR1 and CDR2 are ENHRY and SYGVKD. V shed 10 bases and J shed 2 bases, with 18 bases lying between them. The CDR3 runs to 14 residues.

This clonotype was counted at least ten times. The V and J genes are TRBV29-1 and TRBJ1-5; D is undetermined. Germline loops: CDR1 SQVTM, CDR2 ANQGSEA. The V end was cut by 6 bases, the J end by 2 bases, with 8 bases between. This CDR3 is built from 12 residues. CDR3 amino acids: CSVRQGNQPQHF. The DNA of the CDR3 is TGCAGCGTAAGACAAGGCAATCAGCCCCAGCATTTT.

This clonotype was recorded many times. V usage is TRBV20-1 and J usage is TRBJ1-6, with unresolved D. The CDR3 length is 16 residues. From germline, CDR1 is DFQATT and CDR2 SNEGSKA (reference sequence). Trimming left V 0 bases short and J 6 bases short, with 15 bases between. In DNA form, the CDR3 reads TGCAGTGCTAGAGAGCTCACGGGTCCCGCTAATTCACCCCTCCACTTT. Encoded protein: CSARELTGPANSPLHF.

The chain employs TRBV2 and TRBJ2-7; TRBD2 matches at 7 bases. Germline V gene sequence: CDR1 SNHLY, CDR2 FYNNEI. There are 14 residues in the CDR3. The junction had 7 bases not matched to a gene; V was cut back by 8 bases and J by 0 bases. In nucleotides, the CDR3 is TGTGCCAGCGGGGAGCGGGAATACTCCTACGAGCAGTACTTC. Amino acids: CASGEREYSYEQYF.

The chain uses TRBV5-1 and TRBJ2-7, with no clear D. With 1 base removed from V and 2 bases from J, the gap between germline ends came to 16 bases. In germline, CDR1 is SGHRS, CDR2 YFSETQ. The CDR3 spans 16 residues. DNA for the CDR3: TGCGCCAGCAGCTTGCTGCCCGGTTCTGGGGCCTACGAGCAGTACTTC. The encoded protein is CASSLLPGSGAYEQYF.

This clonotype was counted ten times or more. The chain joins TRBV19 to TRBJ1-2, with D tentatively TRBD1 (5 bases). Trimming removed 9 bases from V and 0 bases from J, with 14 bases in between. This CDR3 contains 14 residues. Germline CDR1 and CDR2: LNHDA and SQIVND (reference sequence). The CDR3 loop is CASTYRTSNYGYTF. In nucleotides, the CDR3 is TGTGCCAGCACCTACAGGACTTCTAACTATGGCTACACCTTC.

The chain couples TRBV6-1 to TRBJ2-6; no clear D. From germline, CDR1 is MNHNS and CDR2 SASEGT. Trimming pared 4 bases from V and 0 bases from J, leaving 10 bases between. The CDR3 spans 16 residues. The CDR3 nucleotides read TGTGCCAGCAGTGCCGAAAGCAGCTCTGGGGCCAACGTCCTGACTTTC. Translation gives CASSAESSSGANVLTF.

The rearrangement uses TRBV4-1 and TRBJ1-2; D gene ambiguous. Trimming pared 2 bases from V and 0 bases from J, leaving 13 bases between. The germline CDR1 and CDR2 sequences are MGHRA and YSYEKL. CDR3 length: 16 residues. CDR3 residues: CASSQKSGSANYGYTF. In DNA, the CDR3 is TGCGCCAGCAGCCAAAAATCTGGGTCAGCTAACTATGGCTACACCTTC.

The chain joins TRBV6-2 or TRBV6-3 to TRBJ2-7; the D call may be TRBD1 or TRBD2 (5 bases each). The CDR3 consists of 13 residues. V was shortened by 2 bases and J by 6 bases, with 11 bases between the two germline ends. Germline V gene lookup returns CDR1 MNHEY and CDR2 SVGEGT. The CDR3 DNA follows: TGTGCCAGCAGTTACAGGGACCGACCCGAGCAGTACTTC. It translates to CASSYRDRPEQYF.

The DNA of the CDR3 is TGTGCCAGCAGTTTAGTTATATGGGAAGTGAACAATGAGCAGTTCTTC. Amino acids: CASSLVIWEVNNEQFF. This sequence joins TRBV12-3 or TRBV12-4 and TRBJ2-1; D remains ambiguous. Trimming removed 1 base at V and 5 bases at J, with 15 bases between. The CDR3 is 16 amino acids.

This clonotype was detected a few times. This may be a read error: a much more frequent sequence differs by one nucleotide. V usage is TRBV7-9 and J usage is TRBJ2-1, with TRBD2 matching 8 bases. The CDR3 is made up of 13 amino acids. Germline V lookup: CDR1 SEHNR, CDR2 FQNEAQ (reference sequence). Unmatched junction bases numbered 3, after V lost 5 bases and J lost 6 bases. The CDR3 nucleotides are TGTGCCAGCAGCGCCGGGACTAGCAATGAGCAGTTCTTC. This codes for CASSAGTSNEQFF.

This clonotype was recorded many times. J is TRBJ2-6 and V is TRBV2; no firm D call. CDR1 is SNHLY and CDR2 is FYNNEI in the germline V gene. V was cut by 3 bases and J by 0 bases, with 6 bases left in between. CDR3 length: 15 residues. The DNA for the CDR3 is TGTGCCAGCAGTGACGACGGCTCTGGGGCCAACGTCCTGACTTTC. Translated, it gives CASSDDGSGANVLTF. The full variable domain, in which reference TRBV2 and TRBJ2-6 provide the parts outside the CDR3, is EPEVTQTPSHQVTQMGQEVILRCVPISNHLYFYWYRQILGQKVEFLVSFYNNEISEKSEIFDDQFSVERPDGSNFTLKIRSTKLEDSAMYFCASSDDGSGANVLTFGAGSRLTVL.

The chain carries TRBV20-1 and TRBJ1-2; the match to TRBD1 covers 11 bases. Germline V lookup: CDR1 DFQATT, CDR2 SNEGSKA (reference sequence). The CDR3 length is 14 residues. Trimming took 3 bases from V and 7 from J; bases not matched to a gene: 7. CDR3 sequence (DNA): TGCAGTGCTAGGGGACAGGGGGGTATGTCTGGCTACACCTTC. It is translated as CSARGQGGMSGYTF.